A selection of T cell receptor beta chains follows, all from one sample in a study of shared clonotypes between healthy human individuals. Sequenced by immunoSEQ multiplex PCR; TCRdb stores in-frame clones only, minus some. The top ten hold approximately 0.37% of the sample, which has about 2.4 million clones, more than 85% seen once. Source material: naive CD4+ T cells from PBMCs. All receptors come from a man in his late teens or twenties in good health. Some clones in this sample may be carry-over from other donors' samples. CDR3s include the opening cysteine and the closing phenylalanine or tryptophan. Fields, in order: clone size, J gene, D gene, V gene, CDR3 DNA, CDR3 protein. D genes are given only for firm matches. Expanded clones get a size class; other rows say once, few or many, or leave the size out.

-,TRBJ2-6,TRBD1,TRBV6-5,TGTGCCAGCAGTTACTTAGGGGGCGCTGGGGCCAACGTCCTGACTTTC,CASSYLGGAGANVLTF
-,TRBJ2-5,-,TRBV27,TGTGCCAGCAGTTCCCGGATATTTGGCGGGAATACGGAGACCCAGTACTTC,CASSSRIFGGNTETQYF
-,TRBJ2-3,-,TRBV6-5,TGTGCCAGCAGTTACTCGAGGCTTAGCACAGATACGCAGTATTTT,CASSYSRLSTDTQYF
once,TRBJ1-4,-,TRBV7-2,TGTGCCAGCAGCCGGACATCAGGAGAGGGAAAACTGTTTTTT,CASSRTSGEGKLFF
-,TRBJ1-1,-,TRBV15,TGTGCCACCACTATAGGGGTGAACACTGAAGCTTTCTTT,CATTIGVNTEAFF
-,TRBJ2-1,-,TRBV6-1,TGTGCCAGCAGTGGCCTCTTTACTAGTATTGAGCAGTTCTTC,CASSGLFTSIEQFF
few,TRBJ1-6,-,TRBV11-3,TGTGCCAGCAGCTTAGATGGTACAGGGTTCTCACCCCTCCACTTT,CASSLDGTGFSPLHF
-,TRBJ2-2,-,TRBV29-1,TGCAGCGCCCAAGGGCAGGAAGTAGGGCCGGGGGAGCTGTTTTTT,CSAQGQEVGPGELFF
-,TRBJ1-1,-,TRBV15,TGTGCCACCAGCAGTGGCGGGACCTACACTGAAGCTTTCTTT,CATSSGGTYTEAFF
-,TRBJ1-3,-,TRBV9,TGTGCCAGCAGCGTAGGGGGGCTTCAAGGAAACACCATATATTTT,CASSVGGLQGNTIYF
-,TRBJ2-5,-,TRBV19,TGTGCCAGTAGTATTGGGGGCCGCCATCGCCAAGAGACCCAGTACTTC,CASSIGGRHRQETQYF
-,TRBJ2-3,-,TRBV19,TGTGCCAGTAGTATAGATACTAGCAGGAGCACAGATACGCAGTATTTT,CASSIDTSRSTDTQYF
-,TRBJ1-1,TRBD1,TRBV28,TGTGCCAGCAGTTCCCTCCGAGACAGGGGTACTGAAGCTTTCTTT,CASSSLRDRGTEAFF
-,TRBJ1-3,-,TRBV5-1,TGCGCCAGCAGGGATTCTGGAAACACCATATATTTT,CASRDSGNTIYF
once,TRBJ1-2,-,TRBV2,TGTGCCAGCATTTATGGGGCGTTTGAACTAGGGGGCTACACCTTC,CASIYGAFELGGYTF
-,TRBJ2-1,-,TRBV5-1,TGCGCCAGCAGCTTGGGGTCCTCCTACAATGAGCAGTTCTTC,CASSLGSSYNEQFF
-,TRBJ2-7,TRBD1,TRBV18,TGTGCCAGCTCCCTAGACAGGGGGTTCGAGCAGTACTTC,CASSLDRGFEQYF
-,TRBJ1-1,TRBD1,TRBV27,TGTGCCAGCACCCCGGGCAGGGGGCTAATTATCTCCAACACTGAAGCTTTCTTT,CASTPGRGLIISNTEAFF
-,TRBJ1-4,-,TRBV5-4,TGTGCCAGCAGCTTGGTGGGAGCTAATGAAAAACTGTTTTTT,CASSLVGANEKLFF
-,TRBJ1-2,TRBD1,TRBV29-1,TGCAGCGTTGAAACAGGGGGCGCTGGCTACACCTTC,CSVETGGAGYTF
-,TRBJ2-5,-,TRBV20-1,TGCAGTGCTAGACACCGAGAGACCCAGTACTTC,CSARHRETQYF
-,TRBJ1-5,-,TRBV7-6,TGTGCCAGCAGCTTACGCGCGGGGTATAGCAATCAGCCCCAGCATTTT,CASSLRAGYSNQPQHF
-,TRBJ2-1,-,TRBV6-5,TGTGCCAGCAGTTACTCGACGGCGGAAAAGGAGCAGTTCTTC,CASSYSTAEKEQFF
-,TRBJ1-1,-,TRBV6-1,TGTGCCAGCAACCTCGGAGGAGGGACTGAAGCTTTCTTT,CASNLGGGTEAFF
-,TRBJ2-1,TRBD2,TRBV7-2,TGTGCCAGCAGCTCAGCGACTAGCGGGAGTCCCAATGAGCAGTTCTTC,CASSSATSGSPNEQFF
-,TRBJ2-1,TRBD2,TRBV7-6,TGTGCCAGCAGCTGGCGGGACAGCCCTAGCGGGAGAAGCGATGAGCAGTTCTTC,CASSWRDSPSGRSDEQFF
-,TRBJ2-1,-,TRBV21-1,TGTGCCAGCAGCAATTTTAACCGGGAGGGCTACCACAATGAGCAGTTCTTC,CASSNFNREGYHNEQFF
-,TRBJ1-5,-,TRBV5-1,TGCGCCAGCAGCTTGGACGGGACCGATCAGCCCCAGCATTTT,CASSLDGTDQPQHF